These 28 T cell receptor beta chains were all obtained from the same sample, sequenced in a study of blood T cells in healthy people across ages. Combining a sample-barcoded 5' primer with a J-beta primer mix, a second PCR ran for roughly 7 to 12 cycles. TCRdb re-called the 5' RACE reads with MiXCR, one entry per CDR3 protein. The data show 1.8 million or so distinct CDR3 sequences, more than 35% seen once. The sequencing sample was made of blood. Every receptor here comes from a human donor in good health.

This chain uses TRBV29-1 with TRBJ2-7; 7 nucleotides line up with TRBD2. CDR3 size: 13 residues. V gave up 8 bases and J gave up 7 bases; unmatched junction bases: 14. Germline V CDR1 and CDR2: SQVTM, ANQGSEA. Written as DNA, the CDR3 is TGCAGCCAATTTAGTGGGAGGGCCCGTGAGCAGTACTTC. It yields the protein CSQFSGRAREQYF.

The chain joins TRBV5-1 to TRBJ1-3, with 10 bases fitting TRBD1. V was pared by 3 bases and J by 3 bases, with 3 bases of the junction left unmatched. The CDR3 runs 15 residues. Germline V gene lookup returns CDR1 SGHRS and CDR2 YFSETQ. The CDR3 loop is CASSSTGGLGNTIYF. The CDR3 bases are TGCGCCAGCAGCTCGACAGGGGGCCTTGGAAACACCATATATTTT. Supplemented by reference TRBV5-1 and TRBJ1-3, the full variable domain reads KAGVTQTPRYLIKTRGQQVTLSCSPISGHRSVSWYQQTPGQGLQFLFEYFSETQRNKGNFPGRFSGRQFSNSRSEMNVSTLELGDSALYLCASSSTGGLGNTIYFGEGSWLTVV.

This clonotype has just a few counts. V is TRBV6-2 or TRBV6-3 and J is TRBJ2-5; 8 bases match TRBD1. Judging by the DNA end, TRBJ2-7 fits better; the J call may be wrong. The CDR3 extends over 14 amino acids. Germline V CDR1 and CDR2: MNHEY, SVGEGT. The CDR3 DNA sequence: TGTGCCAGAAATTCCGACAGGGGCATCCACGAGCAGTACTTC. Translation: CARNSDRGIHEQYF.

The chain joins TRBV6-9 to TRBJ2-5, with D uncertain. V was cut by 7 bases and J by 6 bases, with 15 bases left in between. Germline V gene data show CDR1 as MNHGY and CDR2 as SVAAGI. The CDR3 loop spans 13 amino acids. In DNA, the CDR3 is TGTGCCAGCACCACAATCAGAGGAAAGACCCAGTACTTC. Protein sequence: CASTTIRGKTQYF.

This clonotype was seen once. This rearrangement joins TRBV7-6 to TRBJ1-2; 10 nucleotides align to TRBD1. The CDR3 extends over 21 amino acids. Germline assignment: CDR1 SGHVS and CDR2 FNYEAQ. V gave up 3 bases and J gave up 8 bases; unmatched junction bases: 27. DNA of the CDR3: TGTGCCAGCAGCTTTTTCTCCCAGTCGGGACAGGGGATGGGGAGCGCTGGGGGCTACACCTTC. This sequence encodes CASSFFSQSGQGMGSAGGYTF.

This clonotype was seen repeatedly, ten times or more. The chain links TRBV4-1 to TRBJ1-1; D might be TRBD1 (5 bases). V was cut by 4 bases and J by 1 base, with 13 bases left in between. The germline gives CDR1 MGHRA, CDR2 YSYEKL. CDR3 length equals 15 residues. As DNA, the CDR3 is TGCGCCAGCAGCCGCGGCTCGGGGCAGAACACTGAAGCTTTCTTT. Translation: CASSRGSGQNTEAFF.

The V and J genes are TRBV29-1 and TRBJ1-2; D remains ambiguous. The CDR3 spans 13 residues. V lost 6 bases and J 4 bases, leaving 15 bases between the germline ends. Germline assignment: CDR1 SQVTM and CDR2 ANQGSEA. The CDR3 region has the DNA TGCAGCGTCCCCATGCAGCATGCCTATGGCTACACCTTC. Residues: CSVPMQHAYGYTF.

The chain is built from TRBV7-8 and TRBJ2-1, with D unresolved. This CDR3 has 16 residues. V dropped 5 bases and J dropped 10 bases, with 24 bases sitting between them. CDR1 SGHVS and CDR2 FQNEAQ come from the germline V gene. The CDR3 region has the DNA TGTGCCAGCAGCCCTAGTGTGGATCTCCAAACCTACGAGCAGTTCTTC. It specifies CASSPSVDLQTYEQFF.

A few counts support this clonotype. The chain links TRBV29-1 to TRBJ2-4; D gene unclear. The germline V and J ends were trimmed by 7 bases and 13 bases, with 14 bases remaining between them. CDR3 length equals 10 residues. The germline V gene has CDR1 SQVTM and CDR2 ANQGSEA. This CDR3 is CSGYYNEQYF. CDR3 in DNA: TGCAGCGGATACTACAATGAGCAGTACTTC.

Points on this clonotype: The junction and the germline gene differ at one end; a read error may be behind it. The chain combines TRBV20-1 with TRBJ1-5; weak D call: TRBD1 (6 bases). The germline V gene has CDR1 DFQATT and CDR2 SNEGSKA (reference sequence). This CDR3 is 14 amino acids long. The CDR3 bases are TGCAGTGCTTCCGGGGGCTTTAGCAATCAGCCCCGGCATTTT. Translation gives CSASGGFSNQPRHF.

The chain joins TRBV4-1 to TRBJ2-1, with 7 bases lining up with TRBD2. Germline CDR1 is MGHRA and CDR2 is YSYEKL. Unmatched junction bases numbered 4, after V lost 1 base and J lost 10 bases. This CDR3 is 13 amino acids long. The CDR3 protein is CASSQGGAGEQFF. The CDR3 DNA sequence: TGCGCCAGCAGCCAAGGAGGAGCGGGGGAGCAGTTCTTC.

Regarding this clonotype: A junction boundary mismatches the germline segment, possibly from a read error. The chain uses TRBV7-9 and TRBJ2-7, with 8 bases matching TRBD1. CDR3 length: 14 amino acids. Per the germline V gene, CDR1 is SEHNR and CDR2 is FQNEAQ (reference sequence). CDR3 in amino acids: CASSNQGATYEQYF. In DNA, the CDR3 is TGCGCCAGCAGCAATCAGGGGGCAACCTACGAGCAGTACTTC.

The sample holds a few counts of this clonotype. The chain combines TRBV7-9 with TRBJ2-5, with D possibly TRBD2 on 5 matching bases. The V end lost 1 base, the J end lost 5 bases, and 14 bases lay between the germline ends. Germline V CDR1 and CDR2: SEHNR, FQNEAQ (reference sequence). This CDR3 has 15 amino acids. This CDR3 reads CASSLVRALHETQYF. CDR3 in DNA: TGTGCCAGCAGCTTAGTGCGGGCGCTTCACGAGACCCAGTACTTC.

To note about this clonotype: With a much larger clone just one base away, this may be a read error. This rearrangement joins TRBV11-3 to TRBJ2-1, with unresolved D. Per germline, CDR1 SGHNT and CDR2 YENEEA. V lost 3 bases, J lost 1 base, and 7 bases lay in between. The length of the CDR3 is 14 residues. The CDR3 DNA follows: TGTGCCAGCAGCTTTTGGGCTTCCTACAATGAGCAGTTCTTC. This translates into CASSFWASYNEQFF. Supplemented by reference TRBV11-3 and TRBJ2-1, the full variable domain reads EAGVVQSPRYKIIEKKQPVAFWCNPISGHNTLYWYLQNLGQGPELLIRYENEEAVDDSQLPKDRFSAERLKGVDSTLKIQPAELGDSAVYLCASSFWASYNEQFFGPGTRLTVL.

This clonotype has just a few counts. The chain combines TRBV7-2 with TRBJ2-4; D gene ambiguous. Judging by the DNA end, TRBJ2-5 fits better; the J call may be wrong. CDR3 length equals 15 residues. Germline-derived CDR1 and CDR2 are SGHTA and FQGNSA. The CDR3 coding sequence is TGTGCCAGCAGCTCCATTTTTGAGAGGCAAGAGACCCAGTACTTC. Its protein is CASSSIFERQETQYF.

Notes on this clonotype: Relative to the germline gene, one junction end is altered; a read error may explain this. The rearrangement uses TRBV7-2 and TRBJ1-1; possible D gene TRBD1, 5 bases. The CDR3 totals 14 residues. Looked up from germline, CDR1 is SGHTA and CDR2 is FQGNSA. DNA of the CDR3: TGTGCCAGCAGCTCCCAGGGTTTGGTGGATGAAGTTTTCTTT. Translated: CASSSQGLVDEVFF.

The sample holds many counts of this clonotype. The chain couples TRBV7-2 to TRBJ2-7; 10 positions agree with TRBD2. There are 15 residues in the CDR3. Trimming took 4 bases from V and 0 from J; bases not matched to a gene: 3. Germline V gene data show CDR1 as SGHTA and CDR2 as FQGNSA. CDR3: CASSSSGGSSYEQYF. The CDR3, as DNA: TGTGCCAGCAGCTCTAGCGGGGGTAGCTCCTACGAGCAGTACTTC.

The chain combines TRBV19 with TRBJ2-3; 9 nucleotides match TRBD2. The trim removed 3 bases at V and 4 bases at J, leaving 5 bases unmatched. The CDR3 totals 15 residues. The germline CDR1 and CDR2 sequences are LNHDA and SQIVND (reference sequence). This CDR3 reads CASSIQRGAPDTQYF. The DNA of the CDR3 is TGTGCCAGTAGTATCCAGCGGGGGGCCCCAGATACGCAGTATTTT.

Only a few counts were recorded for this clonotype. The V call is TRBV12-3 or TRBV12-4, the J call TRBJ1-6, with D hard to call. The CDR3 is 14 residues long. V was clipped by 5 bases and J by 8 bases, with 13 bases between them. CDR3 coding DNA: TGTGCCAGCAGTAAGGGCGATGGACATTCACCCCTCCACTTT. Residues: CASSKGDGHSPLHF.

In regard to this clonotype: Germline and junction disagree at one end, which may indicate a read error. The chain joins TRBV7-2 to TRBJ2-1; 11 nucleotides match TRBD2. The CDR3 covers 14 residues. Germline CDR1 reads SGHTA; CDR2 reads FQGNSA. This CDR3 reads CASSLDGLAGGQFF. The CDR3 nucleotides are TGTGCCAGCAGTTTAGATGGCCTAGCGGGGGGACAGTTCTTC.

There are a few counts of this clonotype. The V call is TRBV7-2, the J call TRBJ1-2; no reliable D call. V was shortened by 0 bases and J by 8 bases, with 19 bases between the two germline ends. CDR3 length equals 16 residues. Germline CDR1 and CDR2: SGHTA and FQGNSA. CDR3 DNA: TGTGCCAGCAGCTTAGCGGTCTATGATCCTTCGGAAGGCTACACCTTC. Translating it yields CASSLAVYDPSEGYTF.

The V gene is TRBV13, the J gene TRBJ2-7; D ambiguous. The CDR3 length is 13 residues. CDR1 is PRHDT and CDR2 is FYEKMQ in the germline V gene (reference sequence). V lost 5 bases and J 5 bases, leaving 13 bases between the germline ends. Here the CDR3 DNA reads TGTGCCAGCAGCCTAACTCCGAACGACGAGCAGTACTTC. Its protein product is CASSLTPNDEQYF. The variable domain in full, with the rest retrieved from reference TRBV13 and TRBJ2-7, is AAGVIQSPRHLIKEKRETATLKCYPIPRHDTVYWYQQGPGQDPQFLISFYEKMQSDKGSIPDRFSAQQFSDYHSELNMSSLELGDSALYFCASSLTPNDEQYFGPGTRLTVT.

The V gene is TRBV5-1, the J gene TRBJ2-1, with D unresolved. This CDR3 is built from 14 residues. CDR1 and CDR2 (germline): SGHRS, YFSETQ. Trimming shortened V by 0 bases and J by 13 bases, and 17 bases separated the two germline ends. The CDR3 region has the DNA TGCGCCAGCAGCTTGGCCGGGCAGTCGAAGGTACAGTTCTTC. Its translation: CASSLAGQSKVQFF.

There are a few counts of this clonotype. This sequence joins TRBV20-1 and TRBJ1-2, with D maybe TRBD1 (5 bases). The germline V and J ends were trimmed by 5 bases and 4 bases, with 14 bases remaining between them. CDR3 length equals 13 residues. Germline CDR1 and CDR2: DFQATT and SNEGSKA (reference sequence). CDR3 DNA sequence: TGCAGTGCTCCTAGGGGAAATGGCTATGGCTACACCTTC. Translated: CSAPRGNGYGYTF.

The chain couples TRBV7-8 to TRBJ2-5; 7 bases agree with TRBD2. The V gene's germline CDR1 is SGHVS and CDR2 FQNEAQ. V dropped 2 bases and J dropped 5; count of bases not matched to a gene: 5. The CDR3 loop spans 14 amino acids. Here the CDR3 reads CASSLRWTRETQYF. CDR3 bases: TGTGCCAGCAGCTTAAGGTGGACTAGGGAGACCCAGTACTTC.

This clonotype has only a few counts. The V and J genes are TRBV20-1 and TRBJ1-5; D gene ambiguous. The CDR3 length is 13 residues. CDR1 DFQATT and CDR2 SNEGSKA come from the germline V gene (reference sequence). Trimming cost V 3 bases and J 5 bases, with 11 bases left between them. Written as DNA, the CDR3 is TGCAGTGCTAGGGTGGGCGCGGATCAGCCCCAGCATTTT. Translated: CSARVGADQPQHF.

The chain is built from TRBV29-1 and TRBJ1-1; no firm D call. Germline loops: CDR1 SQVTM, CDR2 ANQGSEA. This CDR3 has 13 amino acids. The germline V and J ends were trimmed by 4 bases and 0 bases, with 9 bases remaining between them. CDR3 sequence (DNA): TGCAGCGTTGGAAAACACTTGAACACTGAAGCTTTCTTT. This encodes CSVGKHLNTEAFF.

Many counts were recorded for this clonotype. The chain links TRBV11-2 to TRBJ2-7; D might be TRBD2 (6 bases). This CDR3 has 18 amino acids. Trimming left V 0 bases short and J 2 bases short, with 20 bases between. Per germline, CDR1 SGHAT and CDR2 FQNNGV. In nucleotides, the CDR3 is TGTGCCAGCAGCTTAGAAGTTCCTAGCGCGGATCTTCCCTACGAGCAGTACTTC. Amino acids: CASSLEVPSADLPYEQYF.